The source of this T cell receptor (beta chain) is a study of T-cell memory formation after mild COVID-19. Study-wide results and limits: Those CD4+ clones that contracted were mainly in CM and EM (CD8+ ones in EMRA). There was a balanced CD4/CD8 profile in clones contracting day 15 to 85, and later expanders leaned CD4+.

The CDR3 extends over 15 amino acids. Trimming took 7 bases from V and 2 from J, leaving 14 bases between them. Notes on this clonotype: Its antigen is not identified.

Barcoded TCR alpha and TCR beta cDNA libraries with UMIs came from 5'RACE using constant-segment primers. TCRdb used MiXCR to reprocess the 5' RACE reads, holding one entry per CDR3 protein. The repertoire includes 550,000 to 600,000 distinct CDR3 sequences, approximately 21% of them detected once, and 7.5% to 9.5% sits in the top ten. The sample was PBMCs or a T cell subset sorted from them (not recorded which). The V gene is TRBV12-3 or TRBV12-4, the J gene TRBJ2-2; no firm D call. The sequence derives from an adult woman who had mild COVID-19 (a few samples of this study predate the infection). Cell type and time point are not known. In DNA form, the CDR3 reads TGTGCCAGCACCCTGCCGGGCCTCAACACCGGGGAGCTGTTTTTT. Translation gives CASTLPGLNTGELFF.